This T cell receptor (beta chain) was sequenced during a study of T cell responses to AZD1222 COVID-19 vaccine. Broader study findings: There were repertoire samples only from the period after the peak T cell response. Dominant at 160-218 and 743-854, vaccine-associated CD4 TCRs also spanned spike.

Of note for this clone: Its antigen is not identified.

TCRdb's copy holds only in-frame clones and misses some; the assay was immunoSEQ multiplex PCR. This sample yields about 150,000 clones, of which more than 90% are seen a single time; approximately 1.6% belongs to the top ten. This specimen was peripheral blood, taken on day 0 of AZD1222 vaccination. This clonotype was obtained from an adult in good health.

The CDR3 is CASSHAFGGYTF. The CDR3 DNA is TGCGCCAGCAGCCATGCGTTCGGGGGCTACACCTTC. The rearrangement links TRBV4-1 to TRBJ1-2; D is undetermined. The V and J ends lost 3 bases and 8 bases respectively, with 10 bases between them. CDR3 length equals 12 residues. Germline CDR1 reads MGHRA; CDR2 reads YSYEKL.